The sequence of this T cell receptor beta chain was determined in a study of shared clonotypes between healthy human individuals (dated by TCRdb to the early 2020s). For the wider study: A few men and two women, aged 18 to 49 years, made up the cohort. For each donor, CD4 naive and CD4 memory were each run on three plates, CD8 naive on two plates, and CD8 memory on one plate. To estimate repertoire size and how much clonotype sharing occurs between individuals, the study deeply sequenced the blood TCR repertoires of five healthy adults. To increase sequencing depth and limit assay-specific biases, TCR repertoire library preparation and sequencing were carried out by different laboratories using diverse techniques. Per donor, leukapheresis produced somewhere between about 0.9 and 9.5 billion PBMCs.

The donors were healthy, HIV-negative adults with no recently reported acute infections or vaccinations. Every donor was a Caucasian adult residing in Nashville, Tennessee, USA. CD4+ T cells were enriched through magnetic negative selection, after which naive cells were positively selected on CD45RA and the remaining negative fraction served as the memory subset. After blood collection by leukapheresis, PBMCs were isolated using Ficoll-Histopaque density gradient centrifugation and then cryopreserved in the vapor phase of liquid nitrogen. Analytical flow cytometry was used to check the purity and quantity of each magnetically sorted T cell population. Each sorted fraction had its genomic DNA isolated and then quantified by UV absorbance on a Nanodrop 2000c. As to this clone: The target of this receptor is not known. Within one base of it there is no much larger clone, and no base qualities were kept.

Counted from cysteine to phenylalanine, this CDR3 has 18 amino acids. Here the CDR3 DNA is all that survives: 54 bases in frame from base 1. Using the deep immunoSEQ assay, TCR CDR3 regions were amplified from genomic DNA by multiplex PCR. Extracted genomic DNA from each cell subset was spread evenly across all wells of several immunoSEQ 96-well plates, with each plate serving as a replicate. For sorted subsets, 150 to 250 ng genomic DNA, equal to tens of thousands of T cell genomes, was loaded into each replicate PCR. The purified libraries were quantified using a Qubit 3.0 fluorometer, sized with a Bioanalyzer 2100, and then quantified again using the KAPA Library Quantification kit. Every immunoSEQ 96-well plate was sequenced on a dedicated single-read 150-cycle Illumina NextSeq 550 flow cell. The published analysis was carried out like this. Because only junctional sequences without quality scores were contained in the immunoSEQ output, filtering matching that applied to full-length reads could not be performed. Sequences were annotated with PyIR, a Python wrapper for IgBLAST v1.9, and V/J genes and CDR3 were assigned using IMGT germline references. Any read was removed if the V/J assignment was weak (E-value above 1e-6), the CDR3 was missing, or the read contained stop codons, out-of-frame junctions, or ambiguous translated residues. V3J clonotypes were defined as sequences sharing an identical inferred V gene, J gene, and CDR3 amino acid sequence. Percentage overlap between repertoires was calculated by dividing the number of shared unique clonotypes by the size of the smaller repertoire. Three approaches were used to assess repertoire richness: RTK rarefaction, the Chao1 estimator, and Recon v2.1 estimates of unobserved clonotypes. OLGA was used to compute generation probabilities for all TCRbeta clonotypes that the gDNA method yielded from a few donors. The table comes from immuneACCESS by way of TCRdb, which keeps in-frame sequences with V and J called. Part of the clones is missing from these tables; in studies checked, under half for an unresolved V gene and the rest for unknown reasons. Clone size and the V and J calls come from that table; the DNA yielded D and trimming. The sample table contains 2 million to 2.5 million clones; only one count was recorded for under 95% of them. Of the sample, 0.37% is held by the ten largest clones.

General conclusions and limits of the study: Incomplete sequencing was indicated by rarefaction of sorted-subset datasets, despite the large sequencing depth. The genetic and exposure-history diversity represented was limited by the small number of donors. Across a handful of donors, 4.5% to 6.5% of naive CD4, roughly 3.5% of naive CD8, 2.3% of memory CD4, and around 0.4% of memory CD8 clonotypes were shared. Estimated clonotype richness was generally larger for naive than for memory subsets. Clonotypes shared by all four sorted-subset donors showed higher generation probabilities than non-shared clonotypes. Sampling was restricted to blood, and TCR repertoires in tissue are likely to differ from TCR repertoires in blood. Based on pairwise subsampling, the degree of clonotype sharing among donors was expected to be affected by sequencing depth.

The specimen was naive CD4+ T cells from PBMCs. The cell subset or site tag for this specimen amounts to: CD45RA+ positively selected. This chain is built from TRBV21-1 and TRBJ1-4; the table's D call TRBD1 went unverified against the DNA. TRBV21-1 is assigned pseudogene status. The sequence was obtained from a man younger than 35 in good health. Some clones in this sample may be carry-over from other donors' samples. The CDR3 amino acid sequence is: CASSKGVNRDPDRGKLFF. The nucleotide sequence reads as follows: TGTGCCAGCAGCAAGGGAGTTAACCGGGACCCGGACAGGGGAAAACTGTTTTTT.